The clone carrying this TCR beta chain was seen many times. Its cognate antigen is unknown. The data derive from a study of early T cells in non-severe SARS-CoV-2 infection. For the study at large: Unsorted whole-blood RNA was sequenced in bulk, leaving chains unpaired. Study outcomes and limitations: Matching with VDJdb favored anti-spike CD8 responses (missing private and CD4 specificities).

The TCR library protocol attached unique molecular identifiers to the individual cDNA molecules. A single record per CDR3 protein comes from TCRdb applying MiXCR to the 5' RACE reads. The data contain tens of thousands of distinct CDR3 sequences, about 11% of them singletons. Germline assignment: CDR1 SGHTA and CDR2 FQGNSA. V was clipped by 5 bases and J by 3 bases; unmatched bases: 7. The CDR3 sequence is 15 residues long. The source is an adult who was a healthcare worker with PCR-confirmed SARS-CoV-2 infection or an uninfected control (not recorded which). Sequencing was performed on whole blood, taken at baseline. This sequence joins TRBV7-2 and TRBJ2-3, with 8 positions matching TRBD2. For the CDR3, the DNA is TGTGCCAGCAGCCCCTGGACTAGCCCAACAGATACGCAGTATTTT. It translates to CASSPWTSPTDTQYF.